A single sample is the source of the 19 T cell receptor beta chains below, sequenced in a study of shared clonotypes between healthy human individuals. TCRdb's table, derived via immunoSEQ multiplex PCR, lists solely in-frame clones and lacks some. Found here are about 660,000 clones, around two thirds of them singletons; the top ten hold under 2%. Sample: memory CD4+ T cells sorted from blood. The subset: CD45RA-negative fraction. The receptors here all came from a woman aged 30 to 39 in good health.

The chain carries TRBV6-1 and TRBJ2-5; 8 bases agree with TRBD2. With V trimmed by 8 bases and J by 1 base, 6 bases remained unmatched. CDR1 is MNHNS and CDR2 is SASEGT in the germline V gene. The CDR3 loop spans 14 amino acids. CDR3 in DNA: TGTGCCAGCCTCGGGGGGGCCGGCCAAGAGACCCAGTACTTC. Encoded protein: CASLGGAGQETQYF.

The chain links TRBV18 to TRBJ1-6, with 7 bases that match TRBD1. Germline CDR1 is KGHSH and CDR2 is LQKENI. V dropped 6 bases and J dropped 4; count of bases not matched to a gene: 6. The CDR3 runs 15 residues. For the CDR3, the DNA is TGTGCCAGCTCTCCGGGACAGATTTATAATTCACCCCTCCACTTT. It codes for CASSPGQIYNSPLHF.

The chain uses TRBV28 and TRBJ2-7, with D perhaps matching TRBD2 (6 bases). Trimming took 6 bases from V and 6 from J, leaving 21 bases between them. CDR3 size: 15 residues. CDR1 and CDR2 from the germline V gene are MDHEN and SYDVKM. The CDR3 protein is CASSKNGITEGEQYF. CDR3 coding DNA: TGTGCCAGCAGCAAAAACGGGATTACGGAGGGCGAGCAGTACTTC.

This chain links TRBV2 with TRBJ1-4; D uncertain. The CDR3 loop spans 14 amino acids. Germline V gene sequence: CDR1 SNHLY, CDR2 FYNNEI. Trimming removed 3 bases at V and 2 bases at J, with 7 bases between. The CDR3 loop is CASSEGSTNEKLFF. The CDR3 DNA is TGTGCCAGCAGTGAGGGTTCCACTAATGAAAAACTGTTTTTT.

The chain recombines TRBV11-2 with TRBJ2-3, with no clear D. The germline CDR1 and CDR2 sequences are SGHAT and FQNNGV. The CDR3 spans 12 residues. Deletions cut 5 bases from V and 3 bases from J, with 6 bases between. The CDR3 nucleotides read TGTGCCAGCAGCCAGACGACAGATACGCAGTATTTT. This sequence encodes CASSQTTDTQYF.

In this sample, this clone turned up a few times. The chain recombines TRBV9 with TRBJ2-3, with 11 bases identical to TRBD2. Trimming removed 3 bases from V and 0 bases from J; junction bases left unmatched: 3. The CDR3 is 16 residues long. Germline CDR1 and CDR2: SGDLS and YYNGEE. The CDR3 DNA is TGTGCCAGCAGCGATAGGACTAGCGGGAGCACAGATACGCAGTATTTT. Translating it yields CASSDRTSGSTDTQYF. The full variable domain, rest sourced from reference TRBV9 and TRBJ2-3, is DSGVTQTPKHLITATGQRVTLRCSPRSGDLSVYWYQQSLDQGLQFLIQYYNGEERAKGNILERFSAQQFPDLHSELNLSSLELGDSALYFCASSDRTSGSTDTQYFGPGTRLTVL.

In its sample, this clone was seen many times. V and J are TRBV27 and TRBJ2-7, with unresolved D. Looked up from germline, CDR1 is MNHEY and CDR2 is SMNVEV (reference sequence). This CDR3 is built from 14 residues. V lost 3 bases and J 7 bases, leaving 16 bases between the germline ends. The chain's CDR3 is CASSFNGRSGEQYF. The CDR3 region has the DNA TGTGCCAGCAGTTTTAACGGCCGGTCCGGAGAGCAGTACTTC.

The CDR3 protein is CASSLALRTSEQYF. The CDR3 DNA follows: TGTGCCAGCAGCTTAGCGCTACGGACATCCGAGCAGTACTTC. The rearrangement links TRBV11-2 to TRBJ2-7; the D gene is possibly TRBD1 (5 bases). CDR1 is SGHAT, CDR2 FQNNGV, per germline. Trimming took off 1 base at V and 6 bases at J, with 13 bases between the two ends. The CDR3 has 14 amino acids. Based on the CDR3 plus reference TRBV11-2 and TRBJ2-7, the full variable domain is EAGVAQSPRYKIIEKRQSVAFWCNPISGHATLYWYQQILGQGPKLLIQFQNNGVVDDSQLPKDRFSAERLKGVDSTLKIQPAKLEDSAVYLCASSLALRTSEQYFGPGTRLTVT.

The rearrangement joins TRBV29-1 to TRBJ2-3, with 10 nucleotides matching TRBD2. The CDR3 runs 18 residues. Germline V gives CDR1 SQVTM, CDR2 ANQGSEA. V shed 6 bases and J 3 bases; nucleotides not matched to a gene: 18. The DNA of the CDR3 is TGCAGCGTCTCCCTCCCAGGGGCTAGCGGGAGTTTGACAGATACGCAGTATTTT. Translation gives CSVSLPGASGSLTDTQYF.

The DNA for the CDR3 is TGTGCCAGCAGTTTCGGGACATTCTTCATCTACGAGCAGTACTTC. Its protein is CASSFGTFFIYEQYF. V and J are TRBV28 and TRBJ2-7, with D perhaps matching TRBD1 (6 bases). The length of the CDR3 is 15 residues. Trimming took off 3 bases at V and 3 bases at J, with 15 bases between the two ends. Germline loops: CDR1 MDHEN, CDR2 SYDVKM.

The genes are TRBV10-3 and TRBJ2-1; 13 bases agree with TRBD2. CDR3 length: 18 residues. The junction had 14 bases not matched to a gene; V was cut back by 8 bases and J by 4 bases. Germline loops: CDR1 ENHRY, CDR2 SYGVKD. In DNA, the CDR3 is TGTGCCATCGGGGGACTAGCGGGACTCCGAGGGGTATACAATGAGCAGTTCTTC. This sequence encodes CAIGGLAGLRGVYNEQFF.

About this clone itself: This sequence may be a read error, since a much larger clone differs from it by one base. This sequence joins TRBV7-2 and TRBJ2-7; D not resolved. Trimming stripped 5 bases from V and 2 bases from J, with 4 bases between. This CDR3 comprises 11 residues. From germline, CDR1 is SGHTA and CDR2 FQGNSA. CDR3 in DNA: TGTGCCAGCAGCGCCGCCTACGAGCAGTACTTC. This encodes CASSAAYEQYF. Full variable domain (missing parts from reference TRBV7-2 and TRBJ2-7): GAGVSQSPSNKVTEKGKDVELRCDPISGHTALYWYRQSLGQGLEFLIYFQGNSAPDKSGLPSDRFSAERTGGSVSTLTIQRTQQEDSAVYLCASSAAYEQYFGPGTRLTVT.

Notes on this clone: Additional DNA sequences in this sample encode the identical CDR3. This chain links TRBV27 with TRBJ2-1, with a weak D call TRBD1 (6 bases). The germline gives CDR1 MNHEY, CDR2 SMNVEV (reference sequence). CDR3 size: 13 residues. Trimming cost V 6 bases and J 8 bases, with 14 bases left between them. The CDR3 nucleotides read TGTGCCAGCAGCTCCAACAGGGTCCATGAGCAGTTCTTC. Encoded protein: CASSSNRVHEQFF.

CDR3 DNA sequence: TGTGCCAGCAACCGGGACAGAAACCAAGAGACCCAGTACTTC. Translating it yields CASNRDRNQETQYF. V is TRBV2 and J is TRBJ2-5; 7 bases match TRBD1. J was trimmed by 0 bases and V by 7 bases; bases with no gene match: 5. The CDR3 contains 14 residues. The V gene's germline CDR1 is SNHLY and CDR2 FYNNEI.

This clone was seen only a few times. V gene TRBV7-9 combines with J gene TRBJ2-7; 10 bases align to TRBD1. The CDR3 runs to 14 residues. V gave up 5 bases and J gave up 5 bases; unmatched junction bases: 6. Germline CDR1 reads SEHNR; CDR2 reads FQNEAQ (reference sequence). In DNA, the CDR3 is TGTGCCAGCAGCCAGGGACAGGGGAATCACGAGCAGTACTTC. It specifies CASSQGQGNHEQYF.

The gene calls are TRBV10-2 and TRBJ2-7; tentative D call: TRBD2 (5 bases). CDR3 size: 15 residues. Germline CDR1 and CDR2: WSHSY and SAAADI. Trimming took off 0 bases at V and 1 base at J, with 10 bases between the two ends. The CDR3 spells CASSESWTRSYEQYF. CDR3 nucleotides: TGCGCCAGCAGTGAGTCGTGGACTCGATCCTACGAGCAGTACTTC.

As concerns this clone: It may be a read error: a sequence one base away is much more abundant. The sample carries other DNA sequences with the same CDR3. This chain connects TRBV5-8 to TRBJ2-6; weak D call: TRBD1 (5 bases). CDR1 is SGHTS, CDR2 YDEGEE, per germline. This CDR3 has 16 amino acids. The CDR3 coding sequence is TGTGCCAGCAGCTTCGGTTCCTACTCTGGGGCCAACGTCTTGACTTTC. This codes for CASSFGSYSGANVLTF.

The sample holds a few counts of this clone. V is TRBV11-2 and J is TRBJ2-2; TRBD1 matches at 9 bases. Germline V CDR1 and CDR2: SGHAT, FQNNGV. This CDR3 spans 12 amino acids. With 8 bases clipped from V and 6 bases from J, the junction kept 1 base outside the gene matches. The chain's CDR3 is CASGTGSGELFF. The CDR3 DNA is TGTGCCAGCGGGACAGGGTCCGGGGAGCTGTTTTTT.

This clone has more than one count but fewer than ten. The rearrangement uses TRBV28 and TRBJ2-7; 11 nucleotides line up with TRBD2. Trimming took 4 bases from V and 6 from J; bases not matched to a gene: 14. CDR3 length: 17 amino acids. Germline V gene data show CDR1 as MDHEN and CDR2 as SYDVKM. CDR3: CASSSVGLAGAESEQYF. The DNA for the CDR3 is TGTGCCAGCAGTTCCGTAGGACTAGCGGGTGCCGAGAGCGAGCAGTACTTC.